The 3 T cell receptor beta chains reported below all come from one sample, sequenced in a study of shared clonotypes between healthy human individuals. Here immunoSEQ multiplex PCR was the method, and the copy in TCRdb shows in-frame clones only, minus some. This table holds roughly 2,500,000 clones, 93% found once. Sequencing was carried out using naive CD4+ T cells from PBMCs. Subset specified: CD45RA+ positively selected. Receptors were obtained from a man between 18 and 29 years old in good health. Some clones in this sample may be carry-over from other donors' samples.

The chain is built from TRBV6-1 and TRBJ2-2; possibly TRBD2 for D (5 bases). The CDR3 consists of 13 residues. CDR1 is MNHNS, CDR2 SASEGT, per germline. Trimming stripped 8 bases from V and 2 bases from J, with 9 bases between. DNA of the CDR3: TGTGCCAGCCCCGGGGTCAACACCGGGGAGCTGTTTTTT. The encoded protein is CASPGVNTGELFF.

The chain's CDR3 is CSVEATGLTYEQYF. CDR3 nucleotides: TGCAGCGTTGAAGCAACAGGGCTAACCTACGAGCAGTACTTC. The chain employs TRBV29-1 and TRBJ2-7, with TRBD1 as a possible D gene (6 bases). In germline, CDR1 is SQVTM, CDR2 ANQGSEA. CDR3 length: 14 residues. Trimming cost V 1 base and J 2 bases, with 12 bases left between them.

The chain carries TRBV4-1 and TRBJ2-7; TRBD1 aligns across 8 bases. V gave up 2 bases and J gave up 2 bases; unmatched junction bases: 11. This CDR3 contains 17 residues. The germline V gene encodes CDR1 MGHRA and CDR2 YSYEKL. CDR3 sequence: CASSQNAGTGITYEQYF. The DNA of the CDR3 is TGCGCCAGCAGCCAAAACGCCGGGACAGGAATAACCTACGAGCAGTACTTC.